Listed below are T cell receptor beta chains from one sample, sequenced in a study of shared clonotypes between healthy human individuals. Assay: immunoSEQ multiplex PCR; the TCRdb copy retains only in-frame clones and omits some. The data hold 800,000 to 950,000 clones, with around 96% observed a single time. Sequencing was done on a sample of naive CD8+ T cells sorted from blood. The source is a man aged 30-40 years in good health. CDR3s include the opening cysteine and the closing phenylalanine or tryptophan. The D gene is left open where the match is weak. Not all rows give a size; the values are once, few, many and, for expanded clones, a class.

clone size	V gene	J gene	D gene	CDR3 protein	CDR3 DNA
NA	TRBV10-1	TRBJ2-3	NA	CASSEVGMRDTQYF	TGCGCCAGCAGTGAGGTCGGAATGAGGGATACGCAGTATTTT
NA	TRBV5-1	TRBJ2-2	NA	CASSLESILVLTGELFF	TGCGCCAGCAGCTTGGAGTCCATTCTAGTTCTCACCGGGGAGCTGTTTTTT
NA	TRBV11-2	TRBJ2-4	TRBD1	CASSSKSGTVKNIQYF	TGTGCCAGCAGTTCAAAATCCGGGACAGTGAAAAACATTCAGTACTTC
NA	TRBV9	TRBJ2-1	TRBD2	CASSGWTSGENEQFF	TGTGCCAGCAGCGGATGGACTAGCGGGGAGAATGAGCAGTTCTTC
NA	TRBV9	TRBJ2-1	TRBD2	CASSVASGGDAARGGNNEQFF	TGTGCCAGCAGCGTAGCCTCTGGCGGGGATGCCGCCCGGGGGGGCAACAATGAGCAGTTCTTC
NA	TRBV10-2	TRBJ2-1	NA	CASRQTVVTYNEQFF	TGCGCCAGCAGGCAGACAGTAGTCACCTACAATGAGCAGTTCTTC
NA	TRBV7-9	TRBJ2-7	TRBD1	CASSSDREKPYEQYF	TGTGCCAGCAGCAGCGACAGGGAAAAGCCCTACGAGCAGTACTTC
NA	TRBV6-1	TRBJ1-1	NA	CASSEAPNTEAFF	TGTGCCAGCAGTGAAGCGCCGAACACTGAAGCTTTCTTT
NA	TRBV4-3	TRBJ2-1	TRBD2	CASSQDVSTSGYNEQFF	TGCGCCAGCAGCCAAGATGTTTCGACTAGCGGTTACAATGAGCAGTTCTTC
NA	TRBV27	TRBJ1-5	NA	CASSRQDSNQPQHF	TGTGCCAGCAGCCGACAGGATAGCAATCAGCCCCAGCATTTT
NA	TRBV7-9	TRBJ2-7	NA	CASSSGQITYEQYF	TGTGCCAGCAGCTCCGGACAGATCACCTACGAGCAGTACTTC
NA	TRBV7-9	TRBJ2-3	NA	CASSPGRISTDTQYF	TGTGCCAGCAGCCCGGGGCGGATTAGCACAGATACGCAGTATTTT
NA	TRBV2	TRBJ1-3	NA	CASSEASGNTIYF	TGTGCCAGCAGTGAAGCTTCTGGAAACACCATATATTTT
once	TRBV6-6	TRBJ1-1	NA	CASTDGVVNTEAFF	TGTGCCAGCACCGACGGGGTCGTGAACACTGAAGCTTTCTTT
NA	TRBV4-1	TRBJ2-1	TRBD2	CASSQGLAGVDEQFF	TGCGCCAGCAGCCAGGGACTAGCGGGAGTTGATGAGCAGTTCTTC
NA	TRBV29-1	TRBJ2-1	NA	CSVFDLAGIPYNEQFF	TGCAGCGTTTTCGACTTGGCGGGCATTCCCTACAATGAGCAGTTCTTC
once	TRBV5-4	TRBJ1-2	NA	CASSSALTAANYGYTF	TGTGCCAGCAGCTCCGCATTGACAGCAGCTAACTATGGCTACACCTTC
once	TRBV9	TRBJ2-7	TRBD2	CASSVGAGLYEQYF	TGTGCCAGCAGCGTAGGAGCGGGACTCTACGAGCAGTACTTC
NA	TRBV7-2	TRBJ2-5	TRBD2	CASSYRLAGGSEETQYF	TGTGCCAGCAGCTACCGACTAGCGGGAGGTTCAGAAGAGACCCAGTACTTC
NA	TRBV7-9	TRBJ1-4	TRBD1	CASSLRQGVNEKLFF	TGTGCCAGCAGCCTCAGACAGGGTGTGAATGAAAAACTGTTTTTT
NA	TRBV6-5	TRBJ2-3	TRBD2	CASSYIAGDSTDTQYF	TGTGCCAGCAGTTATATAGCGGGGGATAGCACAGATACGCAGTATTTT
NA	TRBV28	TRBJ2-1	NA	CASSLLANSYNEQFF	TGTGCCAGCAGTTTGCTAGCCAACTCCTACAATGAGCAGTTCTTC
once	TRBV5-1	TRBJ2-1	NA	CASSLIWGENEQFF	TGCGCCAGCAGCTTGATCTGGGGAGAGAATGAGCAGTTCTTC
NA	TRBV2	TRBJ2-2	TRBD1	CASSGTGGIKTGELFF	TGTGCCAGCAGCGGTACAGGGGGCATCAAAACCGGGGAGCTGTTTTTT
NA	TRBV7-9	TRBJ1-4	NA	CASSGPQMVNTEKLFF	TGTGCCAGCAGCGGGCCCCAGATGGTTAATACGGAAAAACTGTTTTTT
NA	TRBV19	TRBJ1-5	NA	CASSIVWKAYSNQPQHF	TGTGCCAGTAGTATAGTGTGGAAGGCTTATAGCAATCAGCCCCAGCATTTT
many	TRBV27	TRBJ2-7	TRBD1	CASSPGQVGYEQYF	TGTGCCAGCAGTCCGGGACAGGTTGGGTACGAGCAGTACTTC
NA	TRBV7-9	TRBJ2-3	TRBD2	CASSLIADWTSGRNTQYF	TGTGCCAGCAGCTTAATCGCCGATTGGACTAGCGGGAGGAATACGCAGTATTTT
NA	TRBV11-2	TRBJ2-1	NA	CASSPEGQNEQFF	TGTGCCAGCAGCCCTGAAGGGCAGAATGAGCAGTTCTTC
NA	TRBV6-5	TRBJ1-1	NA	CASSPTVNTEAFF	TGTGCCAGCAGTCCTACGGTGAACACTGAAGCTTTCTTT
NA	TRBV10-3	TRBJ2-3	TRBD1	CAARESGGLADTQYF	TGTGCCGCAAGAGAATCAGGGGGATTGGCAGATACGCAGTATTTT
NA	TRBV5-8	TRBJ1-5	NA	CASSLVRVNQPQHF	TGTGCCAGCAGCTTGGTCAGGGTCAATCAGCCCCAGCATTTT
NA	TRBV29-1	TRBJ2-3	TRBD2	CSVDRAGVSTDTQYF	TGCAGCGTTGATCGCGCGGGAGTTTCCACAGATACGCAGTATTTT
NA	TRBV2	TRBJ1-1	NA	CASTDSPEAFF	TGTGCCAGCACCGACTCGCCTGAAGCTTTCTTT
NA	TRBV27	TRBJ2-2	TRBD2	CASIGLGGTGELFF	TGTGCCAGCATTGGACTCGGGGGGACCGGGGAGCTGTTTTTT
NA	TRBV7-9	TRBJ1-1	NA	CASGDLGGTEAFF	TGTGCCAGCGGGGACCTCGGGGGCACTGAAGCTTTCTTT
NA	TRBV7-9	TRBJ2-5	NA	CASSPLLRQIQETQYF	TGTGCCAGCAGCCCCCTACTCCGGCAGATTCAAGAGACCCAGTACTTC
NA	TRBV7-9	TRBJ2-5	NA	CASSFLRGSETQYF	TGTGCCAGCAGCTTTCTCAGAGGGTCAGAGACCCAGTACTTC
NA	TRBV5-1	TRBJ2-7	TRBD1	CASSLGLGDRGYEQYF	TGCGCCAGCAGCTTGGGACTGGGGGACAGGGGCTACGAGCAGTACTTC
NA	TRBV4-1	TRBJ2-7	TRBD2	CASSQPSGISDEQYF	TGCGCCAGCAGCCAACCTAGCGGGATTTCCGACGAGCAGTACTTC
NA	TRBV7-6	TRBJ2-1	NA	CASSPLYNNEQFF	TGTGCCAGCAGCCCACTGTATAACAATGAGCAGTTCTTC
NA	TRBV14	TRBJ2-3	TRBD2	CASSHLLTSPFADTQYF	TGTGCCAGCAGCCACCTCTTGACTAGCCCGTTCGCAGATACGCAGTATTTT
once	TRBV11-2	TRBJ2-1	TRBD2	CASSLGLSGVNEQFF	TGTGCCAGCAGCTTAGGTCTTAGCGGGGTCAATGAGCAGTTCTTC
NA	TRBV6-6	TRBJ1-1	TRBD1	CASSYSKGQDTEAFF	TGTGCCAGCAGTTACTCAAAAGGACAGGACACTGAAGCTTTCTTT
NA	TRBV4-2	TRBJ2-5	NA	CASSQDPSLETQYF	TGTGCCAGCAGCCAAGATCCTAGTCTTGAGACCCAGTACTTC
NA	TRBV28	TRBJ2-7	TRBD2	CASRRGSGSGYEQYF	TGTGCCAGCCGTAGGGGTAGCGGGAGCGGCTACGAGCAGTACTTC
NA	TRBV4-2	TRBJ2-1	TRBD1	CASSPRDRAFEQFF	TGTGCCAGCAGCCCGAGGGACAGGGCCTTTGAGCAGTTCTTC
once	TRBV11-2	TRBJ2-1	NA	CASSSLVGDVGEQFF	TGTGCCAGCAGCTCCCTTGTCGGGGACGTTGGTGAGCAGTTCTTC
NA	TRBV5-5	TRBJ2-7	NA	CASSRGTASYEQYF	TGTGCCAGCAGCCGCGGGACAGCCTCCTACGAGCAGTACTTC
NA	TRBV19	TRBJ2-1	TRBD2	CASSISSGDYNEQFF	TGTGCCAGTAGTATCTCTAGCGGAGACTACAATGAGCAGTTCTTC
once	TRBV28	TRBJ2-7	NA	CASSYPDEQYF	TGTGCCAGCAGCTACCCCGACGAGCAGTACTTC
NA	TRBV9	TRBJ2-5	TRBD2	CASSVAGWSSGSRTETQYF	TGTGCCAGCAGCGTAGCGGGTTGGTCTAGCGGGAGTCGGACTGAGACCCAGTACTTC
NA	TRBV11-3	TRBJ1-1	TRBD1	CASSSSTGANTEAFF	TGTGCCAGCAGCTCTTCGACAGGGGCTAACACTGAAGCTTTCTTT
NA	TRBV20-1	TRBJ2-7	NA	CSARDSYEQYF	TGCAGTGCGAGAGACAGCTACGAGCAGTACTTC
NA	TRBV5-1	TRBJ1-1	TRBD1	CASSLGQGVTEAFF	TGCGCCAGCAGCTTAGGACAGGGCGTCACTGAAGCTTTCTTT